Included here is one TCR beta chain sequence, with context. The antigen is undetermined. The data originate from a study of OX40 agonist ivuxolimab in advanced cancers. Whole-study context: With ivuxolimab, an agonistic anti-OX40 (CD134) antibody, patients were treated. Study results and limitations: Expanded peripheral T cell antigen specificity was not determined. The mean number of expanded clones was higher in CD8+ T cells than in CD4+.

Clones were sequenced by immunoSEQ multiplex PCR, and TCRdb holds only the in-frame ones, with some missing. Among 20,000 to 25,000 clones listed, 85% to 90% were seen once. Sequences were derived from CD4+ or CD8+ T cells sorted from blood, sampled in a trial of the OX40 agonist ivuxolimab. The clonotype was recovered from an adult with an advanced solid tumor such as melanoma, head and neck, liver or kidney cancer.

Here the CDR3 DNA reads TGTGCCAGCACCTCGACAGGGGGGAACGAAAAACTGTTTTTT. Translated, it gives CASTSTGGNEKLFF. V is TRBV27 and J is TRBJ1-4, with 9 bases that match TRBD1. V dropped 7 bases and J dropped 8; count of bases not matched to a gene: 8. The germline V gene encodes CDR1 MNHEY and CDR2 SMNVEV (reference sequence). The CDR3 is made up of 14 amino acids.